This T cell receptor (beta chain) emerged from a study of blood T cell repertoires in COVID-19. Study-level information: COVID-19 samples, acute and convalescent, were from the United States, Italy and Spain.

As processed by the authors: Reference gene primer amplification yielded estimated nucleated cell counts. This table comes from immunoSEQ multiplex PCR, and its TCRdb copy is limited to in-frame clones, with some not included. V and J calls and clone size are as listed in that table; D and trimming were resolved from the DNA. There are 150,000 to 200,000 clones in the sample; roughly 76% occur only once, and more than 9.5% lies in the top ten. It was during active infection that Seattle patients were enrolled and then longitudinally followed. V lost 8 bases to trimming and J lost 5 bases, with 19 bases between them. In germline, CDR1 is SNHLY, CDR2 FYNNEI. The CDR3 is 14 residues long.

This TCR derives from a woman aged 35 to 49 with COVID-19, enrolled during active disease. The chain joins TRBV2 to TRBJ2-7, with D possibly being TRBD2 (5 bases). Sequencing input: peripheral blood. DNA for the CDR3: TGTGCCAGCCAACTGGGAGTGCCGGTCCACGAGCAGTACTTC. It is translated as CASQLGVPVHEQYF.